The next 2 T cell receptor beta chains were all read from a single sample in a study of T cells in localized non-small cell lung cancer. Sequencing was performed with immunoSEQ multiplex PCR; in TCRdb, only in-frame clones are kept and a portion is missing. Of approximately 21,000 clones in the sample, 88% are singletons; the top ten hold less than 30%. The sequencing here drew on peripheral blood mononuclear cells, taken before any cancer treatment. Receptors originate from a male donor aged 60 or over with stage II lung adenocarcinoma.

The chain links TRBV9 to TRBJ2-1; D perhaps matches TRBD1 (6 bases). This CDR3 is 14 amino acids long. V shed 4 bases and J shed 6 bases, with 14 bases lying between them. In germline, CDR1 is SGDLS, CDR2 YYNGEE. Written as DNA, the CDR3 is TGTGCCAGCAGCCCGACAGGCTCTGGCAATGAGCAGTTCTTC. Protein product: CASSPTGSGNEQFF.

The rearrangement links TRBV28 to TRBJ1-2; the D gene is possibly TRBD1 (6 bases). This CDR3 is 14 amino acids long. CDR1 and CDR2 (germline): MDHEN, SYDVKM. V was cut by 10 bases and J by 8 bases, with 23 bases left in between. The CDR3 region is CATEDSGLPRGYTF. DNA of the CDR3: TGTGCCACCGAGGACAGCGGCCTACCCAGAGGCTACACCTTC.